Listed below are T cell receptor beta chains from one sample, sequenced in a study of OX40 agonist ivuxolimab in advanced cancers. Clones were read by immunoSEQ multiplex PCR, and TCRdb kept only the in-frame ones, dropping some. The repertoire consists of 50,000 to 75,000 clones, with 85% to 90% occurring once and the leading ten covering 1.5% to 2%. Sequencing used CD4+ or CD8+ T cells sorted from blood, obtained in a trial of the OX40 agonist ivuxolimab. All receptors come from an adult with an advanced solid tumor such as melanoma, head and neck, liver or kidney cancer. Both conserved end residues are part of each CDR3. A D gene is named only where the DNA matches it firmly. The size field is filled for only some rows; it gives once, few, many or a size class.

V	size	D	J	CDR3	DNA
TRBV28	NA	TRBD1	TRBJ2-2	CASSLGRGYTGELFF	TGTGCCAGCAGTTTAGGCAGGGGGTACACCGGGGAGCTGTTTTTT
TRBV2	once	NA	TRBJ2-7	CASSPFYEQYF	TGTGCCAGCAGCCCATTTTACGAGCAGTACTTC
TRBV25-1	NA	TRBD1	TRBJ2-7	CASSQGAWDEQYF	TGTGCCAGCAGTCAGGGGGCTTGGGACGAGCAGTACTTC
TRBV7-2	few	TRBD1	TRBJ2-2	CASSLIGQGNTGELFF	TGTGCCAGCAGTCTAATAGGACAGGGAAACACCGGGGAGCTGTTTTTT
TRBV5-1	NA	NA	TRBJ2-2	CASGIQDTGELFF	TGCGCCAGCGGGATCCAGGACACCGGGGAGCTGTTTTTT
TRBV28	once	NA	TRBJ2-2	CASTFRGGELFF	TGTGCCAGCACATTTAGGGGCGGGGAGCTGTTTTTT
TRBV7-2	NA	NA	TRBJ2-7	CASSRAWEQYF	TGTGCCAGCAGCCGCGCCTGGGAGCAGTACTTC
TRBV20-1	NA	NA	TRBJ2-7	CSAEDRPEQYF	TGCAGTGCTGAGGACAGACCCGAGCAGTACTTC
TRBV12-5	NA	NA	TRBJ2-5	CASGFSGLETQYF	TGTGCTAGTGGCTTTAGCGGTTTAGAGACCCAGTACTTC
TRBV29-1	NA	NA	TRBJ2-3	CSVVRVLADTQYF	TGCAGCGTTGTTCGAGTATTGGCAGATACGCAGTATTTT
TRBV6-4	NA	TRBD2	TRBJ2-1	CASSETSGGADEQFF	TGTGCCAGCAGTGAGACTAGCGGGGGGGCGGATGAGCAGTTCTTC
TRBV2	NA	NA	TRBJ2-7	CASTFQQGGYEQYF	TGTGCCAGCACTTTCCAACAGGGTGGCTACGAGCAGTACTTC
TRBV7-3	NA	NA	TRBJ1-3	CASSLGYLGNTIYF	TGTGCCAGCAGCTTGGGATACCTTGGAAACACCATATATTTT
TRBV28	NA	TRBD1	TRBJ2-2	CASKRQGGTTGELFF	TGTGCCAGCAAGAGACAGGGTGGTACCACCGGGGAGCTGTTTTTT
TRBV20-1	NA	NA	TRBJ1-1	CSAPDNAEAFF	TGCAGTGCCCCTGACAACGCTGAAGCTTTCTTT
TRBV5-1	NA	TRBD2	TRBJ2-3	CASSISSGGAENTQYF	TGCGCCAGCAGCATTTCTAGCGGGGGGGCCGAGAATACGCAGTATTTT
TRBV28	NA	TRBD1	TRBJ2-7	CASSFKGTGGYEQYF	TGTGCCAGCAGTTTTAAGGGTACAGGGGGCTACGAGCAGTACTTC
TRBV6-5	NA	TRBD1	TRBJ1-5	CASSPGQGGQPQHF	TGTGCCAGCAGCCCCGGACAGGGAGGTCAGCCCCAGCATTTT
TRBV19	NA	NA	TRBJ1-6	CASSSTGVGNSPLHF	TGTGCCAGTAGTAGTACCGGGGTTGGGAATTCACCCCTCCACTTT
TRBV7-3	NA	NA	TRBJ2-3	CASSRTASTDTQYF	TGTGCCAGCAGCCGGACAGCGAGCACAGATACGCAGTATTTT
TRBV19	NA	TRBD2	TRBJ2-7	CASSMEETAGGLPSYEQYF	TGTGCCAGTAGTATGGAGGAAACGGCGGGAGGGCTCCCCTCCTACGAGCAGTACTTC
TRBV27	NA	NA	TRBJ1-3	CASSRISGNTIYF	TGTGCCAGCAGTAGGATCTCTGGAAACACCATATATTTT
TRBV5-1	NA	NA	TRBJ2-6	CASSFSTGYLSSGANVLTF	TGCGCCAGCAGCTTCTCAACAGGCTACCTAAGCTCTGGGGCCAACGTCCTGACTTTC
TRBV5-4	NA	TRBD2	TRBJ2-7	CASSSSGKDYEQYF	TGTGCCAGCAGCTCCAGCGGGAAAGACTACGAGCAGTACTTC
TRBV5-5	NA	NA	TRBJ1-1	CASSAGERYAFF	TGTGCCAGCAGTGCCGGGGAGAGGTATGCTTTCTTT
TRBV2	NA	NA	TRBJ2-6	CASRYRSGANVLTF	TGTGCCAGCAGGTACAGGTCAGGGGCCAACGTCCTGACTTTC
TRBV11-3	NA	NA	TRBJ2-5	CASSLEAGRAETQYF	TGTGCCAGCAGCTTAGAAGCGGGCCGGGCAGAGACCCAGTACTTC
TRBV7-2	once	TRBD1	TRBJ1-2	CASTPSGQGVYGYTF	TGTGCCAGCACCCCGTCGGGACAGGGTGTCTATGGCTACACCTTC
TRBV5-1	few	NA	TRBJ1-1	CASSLEGRNTEAFF	TGCGCCAGCAGCTTAGAGGGTAGGAACACTGAAGCTTTCTTT
TRBV5-5	NA	TRBD1	TRBJ1-3	CASSLNAGQNSGNTIYF	TGTGCCAGCAGCTTGAACGCGGGACAGAACTCTGGAAACACCATATATTTT
TRBV6-5	NA	NA	TRBJ1-2	CASSHSYGYTF	TGTGCCAGCAGCCATAGCTATGGCTACACCTTC
TRBV5-1	NA	TRBD1	TRBJ1-5	CASSFDGQGQQPQHF	TGCGCCAGCAGCTTTGATGGACAGGGGCAACAGCCCCAGCATTTT
TRBV6-6	few	NA	TRBJ1-6	CASSQGDSPLHF	TGTGCCAGCAGCCAGGGCGATTCACCCCTCCACTTT